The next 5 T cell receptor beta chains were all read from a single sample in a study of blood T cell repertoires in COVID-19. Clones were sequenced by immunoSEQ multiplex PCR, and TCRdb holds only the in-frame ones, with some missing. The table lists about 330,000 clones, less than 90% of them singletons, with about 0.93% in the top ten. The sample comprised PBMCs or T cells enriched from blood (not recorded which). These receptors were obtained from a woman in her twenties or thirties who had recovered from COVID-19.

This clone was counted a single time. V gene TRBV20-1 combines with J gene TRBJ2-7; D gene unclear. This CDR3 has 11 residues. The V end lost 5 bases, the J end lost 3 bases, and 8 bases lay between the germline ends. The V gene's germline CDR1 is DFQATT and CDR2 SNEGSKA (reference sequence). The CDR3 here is CSASRIYEQYF. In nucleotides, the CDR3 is TGCAGTGCTTCGAGGATCTACGAGCAGTACTTC.

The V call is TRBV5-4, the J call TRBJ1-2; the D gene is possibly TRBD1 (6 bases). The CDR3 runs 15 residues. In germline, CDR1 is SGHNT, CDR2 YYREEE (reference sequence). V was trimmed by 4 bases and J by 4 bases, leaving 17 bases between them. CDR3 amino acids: CASSPEGGRGYGYTF. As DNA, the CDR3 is TGTGCCAGCAGCCCCGAGGGGGGGCGAGGCTATGGCTACACCTTC.

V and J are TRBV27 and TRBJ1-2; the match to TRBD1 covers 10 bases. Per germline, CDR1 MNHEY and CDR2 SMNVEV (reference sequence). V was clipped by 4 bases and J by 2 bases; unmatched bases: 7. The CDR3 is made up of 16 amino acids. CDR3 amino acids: CASSSPRTGGNYGYTF. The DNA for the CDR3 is TGTGCCAGCAGTTCACCACGGACAGGGGGGAACTATGGCTACACCTTC.

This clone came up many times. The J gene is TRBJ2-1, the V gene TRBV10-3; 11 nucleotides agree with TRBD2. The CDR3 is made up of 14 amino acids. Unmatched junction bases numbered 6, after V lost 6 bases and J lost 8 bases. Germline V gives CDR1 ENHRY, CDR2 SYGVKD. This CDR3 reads CAISLAGGPHEQFF. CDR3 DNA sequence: TGTGCCATCAGCTTAGCGGGGGGGCCTCATGAGCAGTTCTTC.

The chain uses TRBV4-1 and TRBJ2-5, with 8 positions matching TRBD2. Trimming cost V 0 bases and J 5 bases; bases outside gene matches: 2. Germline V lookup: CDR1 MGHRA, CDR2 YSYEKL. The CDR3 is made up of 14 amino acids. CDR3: CASSQEAGVETQYF. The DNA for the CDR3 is TGCGCCAGCAGCCAAGAAGCGGGGGTGGAGACCCAGTACTTC.